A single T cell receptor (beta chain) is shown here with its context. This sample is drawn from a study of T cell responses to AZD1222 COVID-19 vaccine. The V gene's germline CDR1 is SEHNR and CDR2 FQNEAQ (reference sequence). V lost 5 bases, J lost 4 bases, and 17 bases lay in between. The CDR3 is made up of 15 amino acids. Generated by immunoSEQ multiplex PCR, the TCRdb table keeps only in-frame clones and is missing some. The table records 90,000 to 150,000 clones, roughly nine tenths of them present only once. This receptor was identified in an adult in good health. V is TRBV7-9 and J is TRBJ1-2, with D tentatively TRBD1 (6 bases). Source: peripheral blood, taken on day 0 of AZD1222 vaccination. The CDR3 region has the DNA TGTGCCAGCAGCATTTCCGGACAGAGATTCTATGGCTACACCTTC. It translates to CASSISGQRFYGYTF.